Below are 23 T cell receptor beta chains sequenced from a single sample in a study of shared clonotypes between healthy human individuals. Positively selected for CCR7, the CD45RO-negative cells used as naive CD8 cells excluded terminally differentiated effector memory CD45RA+ cells. Sequencing used immunoSEQ multiplex PCR; TCRdb keeps in-frame clones, though not all of them. The sample records about 2.2 million clones, just over 90% being singletons. The material sequenced was naive CD8+ T cells from PBMCs. These receptors were taken from a man younger than 35 in good health. Some clones in this sample may be carry-over from other donors' samples.

The rearrangement uses TRBV29-1 and TRBJ2-7, with D possibly being TRBD1 (6 bases). The CDR3 totals 11 residues. CDR1 and CDR2 (germline): SQVTM, ANQGSEA. V was pared by 7 bases and J by 2 bases, with 9 bases between. The CDR3 nucleotides are TGCAGCGCCCAGGGGCCCTACGAGCAGTACTTC. It is translated as CSAQGPYEQYF.

Note on this clone: Other nucleotide sequences in the sample specify the same CDR3. The chain joins TRBV7-9 to TRBJ2-7; D is perhaps TRBD2 (6 bases). CDR3 size: 13 residues. V was trimmed by 2 bases and J by 4 bases, leaving 9 bases between them. Germline assignment: CDR1 SEHNR and CDR2 FQNEAQ (reference sequence). The CDR3 is CASSLPGSYEQYF. The CDR3 bases are TGTGCCAGCAGCTTACCCGGGAGTTACGAGCAGTACTTC. The full variable domain, rest sourced from reference TRBV7-9 and TRBJ2-7, is DTGVSQNPRHKITKRGQNVTFRCDPISEHNRLYWYRQTLGQGPEFLTYFQNEAQLEKSRLLSDRFSAERPKGSFSTLEIQRTEQGDSAMYLCASSLPGSYEQYFGPGTRLTVT.

On this clone itself: Other DNA sequences within the sample encode an identical CDR3. V and J are TRBV7-9 and TRBJ1-2, with D unresolved. Trimming removed 0 bases from V and 6 bases from J, with 5 bases in between. CDR1 SEHNR and CDR2 FQNEAQ come from the germline V gene (reference sequence). The CDR3 loop spans 12 amino acids. Here the CDR3 reads CASSLAGNGYTF. The CDR3 coding sequence is TGTGCCAGCAGCTTAGCTGGGAATGGCTACACCTTC.

The chain uses TRBV5-1 and TRBJ2-6, with D uncertain. The CDR3 contains 16 residues. Germline CDR1 reads SGHRS; CDR2 reads YFSETQ. The V end was cut by 0 bases, the J end by 2 bases, with 9 bases between. CDR3 in amino acids: CASSLDWATGANVLTF. CDR3 nucleotide sequence: TGCGCCAGCAGCTTGGACTGGGCCACTGGGGCCAACGTCCTGACTTTC.

The chain carries TRBV7-8 and TRBJ1-1, with D hard to call. The CDR3 sequence is 12 residues long. V was trimmed by 4 bases and J by 4 bases, leaving 7 bases between them. CDR1 is SGHVS, CDR2 FQNEAQ, per germline. CDR3 DNA: TGTGCCAGCAGCTCGCCCGGCACTGAAGCTTTCTTT. Encoded protein: CASSSPGTEAFF. Filled out from reference TRBV7-8 and TRBJ1-1, the complete variable domain reads GAGVSQSPRYKVAKRGQDVALRCDPISGHVSLFWYQQALGQGPEFLTYFQNEAQLDKSGLPSDRFFAERPEGSVSTLKIQRTQQEDSAVYLCASSSPGTEAFFGQGTRLTVV.

Remarks on this clone: In the same sample, other DNA sequences code for this CDR3. V usage is TRBV19 and J usage is TRBJ1-1; weak D call: TRBD1 (5 bases). The CDR3 extends over 15 amino acids. V was cut by 3 bases and J by 2 bases, with 13 bases left in between. Germline V gene lookup returns CDR1 LNHDA and CDR2 SQIVND (reference sequence). The DNA for the CDR3 is TGTGCCAGTAGTATGGGACTGGGACTAAACACTGAAGCTTTCTTT. Protein product: CASSMGLGLNTEAFF.

The rearrangement joins TRBV28 to TRBJ2-5; tentatively, D is TRBD2 (5 bases). V was trimmed by 4 bases and J by 2 bases, leaving 17 bases between them. In germline, CDR1 is MDHEN, CDR2 SYDVKM. The CDR3 runs to 16 residues. The CDR3 reads CASSSNSERRQETQYF. In DNA form, the CDR3 reads TGTGCCAGCAGTTCAAACTCTGAGCGGAGACAAGAGACCCAGTACTTC.

This rearrangement joins TRBV6-1 to TRBJ2-7, with TRBD2 matching 8 bases. Germline CDR1 and CDR2: MNHNS and SASEGT. V gave up 3 bases and J gave up 6 bases; unmatched junction bases: 16. The CDR3 runs 17 residues. The CDR3 loop is CASSDLRASGRWGEQYF. CDR3 nucleotide sequence: TGTGCCAGCAGTGACCTACGTGCGAGCGGGAGATGGGGCGAGCAGTACTTC.

This chain connects TRBV19 to TRBJ2-7; 9 bases agree with TRBD2. The V and J ends lost 4 bases and 8 bases, in that order; junction bases with no gene match: 9. The germline CDR1 and CDR2 sequences are LNHDA and SQIVND (reference sequence). The CDR3 loop spans 14 amino acids. The CDR3 loop reads CASSTKRLAEKQYF. For the CDR3, the DNA is TGTGCCAGTAGTACCAAAAGACTAGCGGAGAAGCAGTACTTC.

The V and J genes are TRBV7-2 and TRBJ2-5; 7 nucleotides match TRBD2. Germline V gene lookup returns CDR1 SGHTA and CDR2 FQGNSA. Losses at the gene ends were 0 bases for V and 5 bases for J; bases not matched to a gene: 6. CDR3 length: 15 residues. DNA of the CDR3: TGTGCCAGCAGCTTAGCTAGCGGGTGGGGGGAGACCCAGTACTTC. Protein sequence: CASSLASGWGETQYF.

J is TRBJ2-1 and V is TRBV11-2; 7 bases are shared with TRBD2. CDR1 is SGHAT, CDR2 FQNNGV, per germline. The ends lost 10 bases at V and 6 bases at J; junction bases unmatched: 9. The CDR3 sequence is 13 residues long. The CDR3 nucleotides read TGTGCCACCCTTCCTTGGGGGGGCAATGAGCAGTTCTTC. Translated, it gives CATLPWGGNEQFF.

The chain has TRBV5-1 and TRBJ2-1; weak D call: TRBD1 (6 bases). There are 14 residues in the CDR3. Germline lookup yields CDR1 SGHRS and CDR2 YFSETQ. V was trimmed by 2 bases and J by 5 bases, leaving 11 bases between them. CDR3 nucleotide sequence: TGCGCCAGCAGCTTTCGGGACATTAACAATGAGCAGTTCTTC. Protein: CASSFRDINNEQFF.

The chain employs TRBV29-1 and TRBJ2-7; TRBD1 agrees at 7 bases. This CDR3 has 16 residues. The V and J ends lost 5 bases and 0 bases, in that order; junction bases with no gene match: 13. The germline gives CDR1 SQVTM, CDR2 ANQGSEA. The CDR3 bases are TGCAGCGTTCAATCCCCGACAGGGCCTAGCTCCTACGAGCAGTACTTC. Translated: CSVQSPTGPSSYEQYF.

With respect to this clone: Additional DNA sequences in this sample encode the identical CDR3. CDR3 bases: TGCGCCAGCAGCCAAGACCGGGACTATCAAGAGACCCAGTACTTC. It codes for CASSQDRDYQETQYF. The chain links TRBV4-3 to TRBJ2-5; 7 positions agree with TRBD2. Looked up from germline, CDR1 is LGHNA and CDR2 is YSLEER. This CDR3 is built from 15 residues. Trimming at V came to 0 bases and at J to 2 bases, leaving 3 bases not matched to a gene.

The genes are TRBV11-1 and TRBJ2-5, with D possibly matching TRBD1 (6 bases). The last part of the DNA fits TRBJ2-7 better; the J call may be wrong. The CDR3 runs 16 residues. CDR1 is SGHAT, CDR2 FQDESV, per germline (reference sequence). The CDR3 loop reads CASASSQGSLTYEQYF. The DNA of the CDR3 is TGTGCCAGCGCCTCTTCACAGGGATCTCTGACTTACGAGCAGTACTTC.

The genes are TRBV28 and TRBJ2-1; TRBD2 aligns across 8 bases. This CDR3 region has 15 residues. Trimming at V came to 7 bases and at J to 4 bases, leaving 9 bases not matched to a gene. The germline CDR1 and CDR2 sequences are MDHEN and SYDVKM. CDR3 sequence (DNA): TGTGCCAGCACCCCCCAACCGGGGGGGTACAATGAGCAGTTCTTC. Translation gives CASTPQPGGYNEQFF.

The chain employs TRBV19 and TRBJ1-5, with 7 bases lining up with TRBD1. Losses at the gene ends were 7 bases for V and 7 bases for J; bases not matched to a gene: 10. The CDR3 has 14 amino acids. Germline CDR1 and CDR2: LNHDA and SQIVND (reference sequence). DNA of the CDR3: TGTGCCAGTACCTACAGGGCAGGGGGGCAGCCCCAGCATTTT. It codes for CASTYRAGGQPQHF.

The rearrangement joins TRBV7-9 to TRBJ1-1; no clear D. Trimming removed 3 bases from V and 0 bases from J, with 11 bases in between. Germline lookup yields CDR1 SEHNR and CDR2 FQNEAQ (reference sequence). There are 15 residues in the CDR3. The CDR3 DNA reads as TGTGCCAGCAGCTTGGAATTCATTATGAACACTGAAGCTTTCTTT. Encoded protein: CASSLEFIMNTEAFF. The full variable domain, in which reference TRBV7-9 and TRBJ1-1 provide the parts outside the CDR3, is DTGVSQNPRHKITKRGQNVTFRCDPISEHNRLYWYRQTLGQGPEFLTYFQNEAQLEKSRLLSDRFSAERPKGSFSTLEIQRTEQGDSAMYLCASSLEFIMNTEAFFGQGTRLTVV.

This clone was recorded once. The same CDR3 arises from other DNA sequences in this sample as well. The CDR3 loop is CASSSRLAGTYEQYF. The CDR3 DNA reads TGTGCCAGCAGCTCAAGACTAGCGGGAACCTACGAGCAGTACTTC. The rearrangement uses TRBV7-2 and TRBJ2-7, with 11 bases matching TRBD2. The CDR3 is made up of 15 amino acids. V was pared by 4 bases and J by 2 bases, with 4 bases of the junction left unmatched. Germline CDR1 and CDR2: SGHTA and FQGNSA.

This chain joins TRBV27 and TRBJ2-7, with 7 bases identical to TRBD1. Germline V gene data show CDR1 as MNHEY and CDR2 as SMNVEV (reference sequence). V shed 5 bases, J shed 1 base, and the junction held 11 bases outside the gene matches. This CDR3 region has 16 residues. The CDR3 nucleotides are TGTGCCAGCAGTCCTCGGACAGGACCCCTATCCTACGAGCAGTACTTC. This encodes CASSPRTGPLSYEQYF.

V usage is TRBV5-1 and J usage is TRBJ1-1, with TRBD1 as a possible D gene (6 bases). The V and J ends lost 1 base and 5 bases respectively, with 21 bases between them. Germline lookup yields CDR1 SGHRS and CDR2 YFSETQ. CDR3 length equals 17 residues. CDR3 protein: CASSLMVQGLRGTEAFF. The CDR3 bases are TGCGCCAGCAGCTTGATGGTCCAGGGGTTGAGGGGAACTGAAGCTTTCTTT.

This chain links TRBV7-9 with TRBJ2-2, with a weak D call TRBD1 (5 bases). There are 15 residues in the CDR3. Germline lookup yields CDR1 SEHNR and CDR2 FQNEAQ (reference sequence). Trimming shortened V by 1 base and J by 8 bases, and 14 bases separated the two germline ends. CDR3 amino acids: CASSLGQGPTGELFF. CDR3 sequence (DNA): TGTGCCAGCAGCTTAGGTCAGGGCCCAACGGGGGAGCTGTTTTTT.

The gene calls are TRBV7-2 and TRBJ2-7, with D possibly TRBD1 on 6 matching bases. Germline assignment: CDR1 SGHTA and CDR2 FQGNSA. CDR3 length: 14 amino acids. Trimming took 1 base from V and 7 from J, leaving 14 bases between them. The CDR3 sequence: CASSLVQMGAEQYF. The CDR3 coding sequence is TGTGCCAGCAGCTTAGTTCAGATGGGGGCGGAGCAGTACTTC.